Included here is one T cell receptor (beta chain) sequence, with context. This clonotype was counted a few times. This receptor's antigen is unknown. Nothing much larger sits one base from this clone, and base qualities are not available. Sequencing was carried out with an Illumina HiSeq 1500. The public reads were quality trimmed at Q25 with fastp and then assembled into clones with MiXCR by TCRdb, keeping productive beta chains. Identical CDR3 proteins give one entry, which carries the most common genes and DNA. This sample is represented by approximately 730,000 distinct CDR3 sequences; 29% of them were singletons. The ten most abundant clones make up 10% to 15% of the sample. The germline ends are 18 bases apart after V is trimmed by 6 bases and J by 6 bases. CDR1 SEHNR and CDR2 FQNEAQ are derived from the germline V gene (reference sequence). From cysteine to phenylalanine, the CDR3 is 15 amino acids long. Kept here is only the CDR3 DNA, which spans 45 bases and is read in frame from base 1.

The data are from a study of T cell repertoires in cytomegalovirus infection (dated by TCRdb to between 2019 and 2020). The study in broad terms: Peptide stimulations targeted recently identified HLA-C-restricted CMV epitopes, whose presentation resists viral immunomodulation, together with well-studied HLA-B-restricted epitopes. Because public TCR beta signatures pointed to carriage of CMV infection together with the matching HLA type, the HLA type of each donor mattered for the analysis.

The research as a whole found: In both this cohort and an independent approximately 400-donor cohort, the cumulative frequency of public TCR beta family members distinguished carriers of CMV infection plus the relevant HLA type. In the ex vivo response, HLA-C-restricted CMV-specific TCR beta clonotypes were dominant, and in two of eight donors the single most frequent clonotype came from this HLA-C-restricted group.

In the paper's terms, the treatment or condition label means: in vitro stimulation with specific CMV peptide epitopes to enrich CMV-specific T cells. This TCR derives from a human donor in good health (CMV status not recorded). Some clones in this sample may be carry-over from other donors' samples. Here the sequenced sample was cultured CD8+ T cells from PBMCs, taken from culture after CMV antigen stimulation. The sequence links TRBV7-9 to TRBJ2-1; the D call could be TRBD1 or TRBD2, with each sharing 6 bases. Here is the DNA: TGTGCCAGCAGTTCTCCGGGGGCGCTTACCAATGAGCAGTTCTTC. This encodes CASSSPGALTNEQFF.